The next 15 T cell receptor beta chains were all read from a single sample in a study of CD8+CD57+ T cells in acquired aplastic anemia. Previously, flow cytometry had revealed CD8+CD57+ cell expansion in the patients chosen for sequencing. The template for TCR beta VDJ and CDR3 sequence profiling was genomic DNA. MiXCR, run by TCRdb on the reads, gives a single entry per CDR3 protein. The sample consists of approximately 95,000 distinct CDR3 sequences, around 68% of them appearing once. Sequencing was done on a sample of sorted CD4+, CD8+, or CD8+CD57+ T cells (not recorded which) from PBMCs. Receptors were obtained from a human donor with aplastic anemia.

Only a few counts were recorded for this clonotype. The chain uses TRBV2 and TRBJ1-2, with D possibly matching TRBD1 (6 bases). Germline V CDR1 and CDR2: SNHLY, FYNNEI. V was cut by 3 bases and J by 14 bases, with 13 bases left in between. CDR3 size: 11 residues. The CDR3 DNA follows: TGTGCCAGCAGTGAGTCGGGGGGCGCAACCTTC. Amino acids: CASSESGGATF.

This chain links TRBV6-1 with TRBJ2-2; TRBD1 is a possible D gene (7 bases). There are 15 residues in the CDR3. Per germline, CDR1 MNHNS and CDR2 SASEGT. Between the trimmed V and J ends, which lost 6 bases and 4 bases, there was a span of 15 bases. The CDR3 DNA is TGTGCCAGCAGGGAGGGACAGTTGAGCACCGGGGAGCTGTTTTTT. Translation: CASREGQLSTGELFF.

The chain couples TRBV15 to TRBJ2-7; TRBD2 is a possible D gene (5 bases). CDR3 length: 15 residues. Germline lookup yields CDR1 LNHNV and CDR2 YYDKDF (reference sequence). The V end was cut by 0 bases, the J end by 3 bases, with 12 bases between. CDR3 sequence: CATSRDHGGGYEQYF. CDR3 DNA: TGTGCCACCAGCAGAGATCATGGAGGTGGCTACGAGCAGTACTTC. The full variable domain, its missing parts supplied by reference TRBV15 and TRBJ2-7, is DAMVIQNPRYQVTQFGKPVTLSCSQTLNHNVMYWYQQKSSQAPKLLFHYYDKDFNNEADTPDNFQSRRPNTSFCFLDIRSPGLGDTAMYLCATSRDHGGGYEQYFGPGTRLTVT.

The gene calls are TRBV24-1 and TRBJ2-2; TRBD2 matches 9 bases. CDR3 size: 17 residues. J was trimmed by 1 base and V by 4 bases; bases with no gene match: 6. From germline, CDR1 is KGHDR and CDR2 SFDVKD. This CDR3 is CATSEASGTLNTGELFF. CDR3 in DNA: TGTGCCACCAGTGAGGCTAGCGGGACCCTGAACACCGGGGAGCTGTTTTTT.

V usage is TRBV15 and J usage is TRBJ2-7; TRBD2 aligns across 9 bases. The CDR3 runs to 16 residues. The J segment lost 2 bases and the V segment lost 0 bases, leaving 5 bases of the junction unmatched. Germline CDR1 reads LNHNV; CDR2 reads YYDKDF (reference sequence). The CDR3 DNA is TGTGCCACCAGCAGAGATTGGCCTAGCGGGGCCTACGAGCAGTACTTC. The encoded protein is CATSRDWPSGAYEQYF.

V gene TRBV4-2 combines with J gene TRBJ2-3, with TRBD2 as a possible D gene (5 bases). Trimming pared 0 bases from V and 1 base from J, leaving 14 bases between. CDR3 size: 17 residues. Germline V CDR1 and CDR2: LGHNA, YNFKEQ. The CDR3 sequence is CASSQDMEARGTDTQYF. Here the CDR3 DNA reads TGTGCCAGCAGCCAAGATATGGAAGCGAGGGGCACAGATACGCAGTATTTT.

The chain carries TRBV7-2 and TRBJ1-2; D uncertain. In germline, CDR1 is SGHTA, CDR2 FQGNSA. The V end was cut by 5 bases, the J end by 5 bases, with 9 bases between. The CDR3 totals 12 residues. The DNA for the CDR3 is TGTGCCAGCAGCCCCATGCTTTATGGCTACACCTTC. Translating gives CASSPMLYGYTF.

The genes are TRBV10-3 and TRBJ1-5, with TRBD1 matching 11 bases. This CDR3 has 15 amino acids. Germline trimming cut 3 bases from V and 5 bases from J; bases unmatched to any gene: 3. Germline loops: CDR1 ENHRY, CDR2 SYGVKD. This chain's CDR3 is CAISDGTGGHQPQHF. In DNA, the CDR3 is TGTGCCATCAGTGACGGGACAGGGGGACATCAGCCCCAGCATTTT.

The chain links TRBV19 to TRBJ2-7; no reliable D call. The CDR3 extends over 15 amino acids. Germline loops: CDR1 LNHDA, CDR2 SQIVND (reference sequence). V was trimmed by 5 bases and J by 3 bases, leaving 17 bases between them. The CDR3 reads CASSLETDGYYEQYF. The CDR3 nucleotides read TGTGCCAGTAGTCTGGAGACTGACGGATACTACGAGCAGTACTTC. The complete variable domain, with remaining parts taken from reference TRBV19 and TRBJ2-7, reads DGGITQSPKYLFRKEGQNVTLSCEQNLNHDAMYWYRQDPGQGLRLIYYSQIVNDFQKGDIAEGYSVSREKKESFPLTVTSAQKNPTAFYLCASSLETDGYYEQYFGPGTRLTVT.

This sequence joins TRBV2 and TRBJ2-3; 16 nucleotides match TRBD2. From germline, CDR1 is SNHLY and CDR2 FYNNEI. V trimming: 4 bases; J trimming: 1 base; junction bases outside the gene matches: 2. The CDR3 runs 17 residues. The CDR3 loop reads CASSGGTSGRGTDTQYF. For the CDR3, the DNA is TGTGCCAGCAGTGGTGGGACTAGCGGGAGGGGCACAGATACGCAGTATTTT.

As to this clonotype: This is likely a read error, given that the CDR3 carries no conserved phenylalanine or tryptophan at its end. Because the CDR3's place on the DNA is in doubt, the DNA is left out and the CDR3 is given as listed by TCRdb. This chain uses TRBV5-6 with TRBJ1-6. The CDR3 is 8 residues long, ends included. Germline CDR1 reads SGHDT; CDR2 reads YYEEEE. CDR3 in amino acids: CASSLFLA.

This clonotype was picked up a small number of times. The CDR3 bases are TGTGCCATCAGAGCCTACTATGGCTACACCTTC. Encoded protein: CAIRAYYGYTF. The gene calls are TRBV10-3 and TRBJ1-2; unclear D gene. The CDR3 spans 11 residues. Germline CDR1 reads ENHRY; CDR2 reads SYGVKD. Trimming pared 6 bases from V and 3 bases from J, leaving 5 bases between.

This clonotype was detected only a few times. V is TRBV7-9 and J is TRBJ1-1; D gene uncertain. Between the trimmed V and J ends, which lost 7 bases and 1 base, there was a span of 10 bases. CDR3 size: 13 residues. Germline V gene lookup returns CDR1 SEHNR and CDR2 FQNEAQ (reference sequence). The CDR3 here is CASTTTRNTEAFF. The CDR3 DNA reads as TGTGCCAGCACTACAACCCGGAACACTGAAGCTTTCTTT.

The chain links TRBV20-1 to TRBJ2-1; D is possibly TRBD2 (5 bases). In germline, CDR1 is DFQATT, CDR2 SNEGSKA (reference sequence). Trimming left V 6 bases short and J 6 bases short, with 12 bases between. The CDR3 extends over 12 amino acids. In nucleotides, the CDR3 is TGCAGTGCGGAGGTCGCGAGCAATGAGCAGTTCTTC. This translates into CSAEVASNEQFF.

This clonotype was counted many times. The V call is TRBV9, the J call TRBJ2-3; unclear D gene. Per the germline V gene, CDR1 is SGDLS and CDR2 is YYNGEE. With 5 bases removed from V and 2 bases from J, the gap between germline ends came to 6 bases. CDR3 size: 12 residues. Written as DNA, the CDR3 is TGTGCCAGCAGTCCATCCACAGATACGCAGTATTTT. Protein product: CASSPSTDTQYF.